This TCR beta chain emerged from a study of blood T cell repertoires in COVID-19. TCRdb's table, derived via immunoSEQ multiplex PCR, lists solely in-frame clones and lacks some. This repertoire shows around 190,000 clones, roughly 84% found once; its top ten account for around 3.1%. Germline V CDR1 and CDR2: SGHTA, FQGTGA. The CDR3 is 15 amino acids. V dropped 5 bases and J dropped 2 bases, with 13 bases sitting between them. The chain recombines TRBV7-3 with TRBJ2-1, with D tentatively TRBD2 (6 bases). The TCR originated in a woman between 25 and 40 years old who had been exposed to COVID-19. The source material was PBMCs or T cells enriched from blood (not recorded which). CDR3: CASSLGTPTYNEQFF. CDR3 nucleotide sequence: TGTGCCAGCAGCCTCGGGACTCCAACCTACAATGAGCAGTTCTTC. The variable domain in full, completed from reference TRBV7-3 and TRBJ2-1, reads GAGVSQTPSNKVTEKGKYVELRCDPISGHTALYWYRQSLGQGPEFLIYFQGTGAADDSGLPNDRFFAVRPEGSVSTLKIQRTERGDSAVYLCASSLGTPTYNEQFFGPGTRLTVL.